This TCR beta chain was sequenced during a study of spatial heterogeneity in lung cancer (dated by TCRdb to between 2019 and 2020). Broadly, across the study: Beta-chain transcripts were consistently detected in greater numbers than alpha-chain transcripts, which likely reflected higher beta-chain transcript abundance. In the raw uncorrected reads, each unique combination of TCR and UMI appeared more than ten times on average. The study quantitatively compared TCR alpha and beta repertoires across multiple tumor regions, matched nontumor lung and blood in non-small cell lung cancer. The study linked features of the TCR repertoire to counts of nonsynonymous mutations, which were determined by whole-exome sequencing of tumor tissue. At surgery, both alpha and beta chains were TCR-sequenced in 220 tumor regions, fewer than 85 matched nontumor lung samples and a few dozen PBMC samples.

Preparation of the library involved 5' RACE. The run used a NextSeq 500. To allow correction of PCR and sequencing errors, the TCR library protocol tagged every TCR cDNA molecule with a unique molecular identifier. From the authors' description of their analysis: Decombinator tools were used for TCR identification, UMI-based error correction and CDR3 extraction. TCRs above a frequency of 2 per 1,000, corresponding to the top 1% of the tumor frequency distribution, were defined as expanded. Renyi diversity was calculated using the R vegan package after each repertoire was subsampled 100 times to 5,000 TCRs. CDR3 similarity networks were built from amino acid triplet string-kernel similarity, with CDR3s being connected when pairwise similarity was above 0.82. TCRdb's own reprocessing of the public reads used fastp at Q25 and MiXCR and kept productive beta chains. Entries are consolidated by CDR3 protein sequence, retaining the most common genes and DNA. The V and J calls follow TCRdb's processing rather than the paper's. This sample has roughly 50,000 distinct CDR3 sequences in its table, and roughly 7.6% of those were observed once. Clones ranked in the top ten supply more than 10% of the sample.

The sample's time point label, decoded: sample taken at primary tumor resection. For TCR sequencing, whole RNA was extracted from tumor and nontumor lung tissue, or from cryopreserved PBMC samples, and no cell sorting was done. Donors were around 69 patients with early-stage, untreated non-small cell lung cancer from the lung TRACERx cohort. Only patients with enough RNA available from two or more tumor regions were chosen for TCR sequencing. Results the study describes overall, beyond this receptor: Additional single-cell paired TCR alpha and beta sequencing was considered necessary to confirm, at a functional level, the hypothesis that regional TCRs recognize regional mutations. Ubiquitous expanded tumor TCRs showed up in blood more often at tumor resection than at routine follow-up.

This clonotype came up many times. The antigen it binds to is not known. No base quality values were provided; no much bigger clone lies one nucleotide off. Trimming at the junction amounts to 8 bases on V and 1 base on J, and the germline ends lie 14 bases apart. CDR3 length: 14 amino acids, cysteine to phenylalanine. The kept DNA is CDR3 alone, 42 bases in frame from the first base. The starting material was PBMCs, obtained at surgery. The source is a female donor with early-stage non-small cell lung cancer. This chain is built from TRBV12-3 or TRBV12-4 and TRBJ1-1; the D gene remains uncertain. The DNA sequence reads TGTGCCAGCCGCCCGCGCGGGAAGAACACTGAAGCTTTCTTT. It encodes CASRPRGKNTEAFF.